Below are 8 T cell receptor beta chains sequenced from a single sample in a study of early T cells in non-severe SARS-CoV-2 infection. One entry per CDR3 protein results from TCRdb running MiXCR on the 5' RACE reads. Of 55,000 to 65,000 distinct CDR3 sequences in the sample, roughly 12% were seen once. Sequencing was performed on whole blood, taken at baseline. The receptors derive from an adult who was a healthcare worker with PCR-confirmed SARS-CoV-2 infection or an uninfected control (not recorded which).

V and J are TRBV30 and TRBJ2-3, with D possibly being TRBD2 (6 bases). Trimming took off 2 bases at V and 4 bases at J, with 16 bases between the two ends. The CDR3 length is 15 residues. Per germline, CDR1 GTSNPN and CDR2 SVGIG (reference sequence). CDR3 nucleotide sequence: TGTGCCTGGAGTAAAACGGGAGCGTGGGCAGATACGCAGTATTTT. This translates into CAWSKTGAWADTQYF.

This clonotype was counted between two and nine times. This rearrangement joins TRBV29-1 to TRBJ2-2; the D is unclear. Germline CDR1 reads SQVTM; CDR2 reads ANQGSEA. The CDR3 extends over 13 amino acids. The V end lost 3 bases, the J end lost 6 bases, and 11 bases lay between the germline ends. The CDR3 DNA reads TGCAGCGTTGATTTAGGTCTTTCCGGGGAGCTGTTTTTT. Protein sequence: CSVDLGLSGELFF.

This clonotype was observed a few times. The CDR3 sequence is CASSPGQAYNEKLFF. In DNA form, the CDR3 reads TGTGCCAGCAGCCCTGGACAGGCCTATAATGAAAAACTGTTTTTT. The gene calls are TRBV6-6 and TRBJ1-4; 7 nucleotides agree with TRBD1. In germline, CDR1 is MNHNY, CDR2 SVGAGI (reference sequence). V shed 6 bases, J shed 4 bases, and the junction held 8 bases outside the gene matches. The CDR3 is 15 amino acids.

This clonotype showed up many times. V gene TRBV12-3 or TRBV12-4 combines with J gene TRBJ1-1; D gene uncertain. Between the trimmed V and J ends, which lost 2 bases and 1 base, there was a span of 5 bases. This CDR3 has 13 residues. In DNA form, the CDR3 reads TGTGCCAGCAGTTTAACGGAGAACACTGAAGCTTTCTTT. Translated: CASSLTENTEAFF.

This clonotype was observed a handful of times. The CDR3 DNA follows: TGCAGTGCTAGACTCAGCTATAACTATGGCTACACCTTC. It specifies CSARLSYNYGYTF. J is TRBJ1-2 and V is TRBV20-1; D is unresolved. The germline CDR1 and CDR2 sequences are DFQATT and SNEGSKA (reference sequence). CDR3 length: 13 amino acids. Trimming left V 2 bases short and J 1 base short, with 8 bases between.

In this sample, this clonotype turned up many times. This chain joins TRBV28 and TRBJ1-5, with 10 bases lining up with TRBD1. Looked up from germline, CDR1 is MDHEN and CDR2 is SYDVKM. The CDR3 consists of 16 residues. The trim removed 6 bases at V and 4 bases at J, leaving 9 bases unmatched. The DNA for the CDR3 is TGTGCCAGCAGCACAATATGGACAGGGGGGAATCAGCCCCAGCATTTT. Protein product: CASSTIWTGGNQPQHF.

This chain joins TRBV5-1 and TRBJ2-6; 13 bases fit TRBD2. The CDR3 length is 20 residues. Germline-derived CDR1 and CDR2 are SGHRS and YFSETQ. V was pared by 1 base and J by 0 bases, with 7 bases of the junction left unmatched. CDR3 amino acids: CASSLTPGLAGNSGANVLTF. In DNA, the CDR3 is TGCGCCAGCAGCTTGACCCCGGGACTAGCGGGGAACTCTGGGGCCAACGTCCTGACTTTC.

This clonotype was picked up a small number of times. This chain joins TRBV20-1 and TRBJ2-3, with D uncertain. The CDR3 length is 15 residues. Trimming left V 6 bases short and J 0 bases short, with 16 bases between. The germline CDR1 and CDR2 sequences are DFQATT and SNEGSKA (reference sequence). CDR3 bases: TGCAGTGCCCCCACCCCGGTATCTAGCACAGATACGCAGTATTTT. It encodes CSAPTPVSSTDTQYF.